This T cell receptor beta chain was documented in a study of OX40 agonist ivuxolimab in advanced cancers. Regarding the complete study: Ivuxolimab was a fully human IgG2 agonistic monoclonal antibody targeting the costimulatory receptor OX40 (CD134). The paper covers the monotherapy dose-escalation part of the phase I ivuxolimab trial, which included N of about 56 patients. Prior anti-PD-1, anti-PD-L1 or anti-CTLA-4 therapy was permitted, and checkpoint inhibitors had been received by roughly 42% of dose-escalation patients. Among the approximately 50 dose-escalation patients, about 20 had hepatocellular carcinoma, 15 or so melanoma, 9 renal cell carcinoma and 9 head and neck cancer. Intravenous ivuxolimab was administered to patients every 2 weeks at six dose levels: 0.01, 0.1, 0.3, 1.5, 3 and 10 mg/kg. Three dose-escalation patients achieved partial responses, one with hepatocellular carcinoma and two with cutaneous melanoma. In the dose-escalation cohort, roughly 80% of patients were male, and the mean age was around 60 years, with a range of about 20 to 90. Peripheral TCRbeta sequencing was intended to test whether TCR sequence diversity was altered and clonal T-cell expansion was caused by ivuxolimab. On the study overall, not on this receptor specifically: Partial responders in the 0.1-3.0 mg/kg groups had among the lowest normalized peripheral clonal expansion, especially among CD8+ T cells. The antigen specificity of the clonally expanded peripheral T cells was not determined. After ivuxolimab, more expanded clones were found on average in CD8+ T cells than in CD4+ T cells. At doses of 0.1 to 3.0 mg/kg, clonal expansion of both CD4+ and CD8+ T cells in blood was seen between baseline and week 6. Low levels of normalized T-cell clonal expansion were also shown by some nonresponding patients.

The trial excluded patients who had a history of autoimmune disease or who were on systemic immunosuppression. Peripheral blood for TCR sequencing was collected from all dose cohorts at baseline, on cycle 4 day 1, and on cycle 7 day 1. Samples came from an open-label, multicenter, first-in-human phase I dose-escalation trial of ivuxolimab. Adults with locally advanced or metastatic melanoma, renal cell carcinoma, hepatocellular carcinoma or head and neck squamous cell carcinoma were enrolled in the trial. Before TCR sequencing, CD4+ and CD8+ T cells were separately sorted from peripheral blood. Measured from the cysteine to the phenylalanine, the CDR3 is 10 residues long. Of all the DNA, just the CDR3 is kept, 30 bases in frame from base 1. V lost 8 bases and J lost 7 bases; the stretch between them is 5 bases long. As encoded in the germline V gene, CDR1 is SNHLY while CDR2 is FYNNEI. For sequencing of the TCRbeta CDR3 region, genomic DNA was extracted from the sorted cells. TCRbeta CDR3 regions were sequenced using the immunoSEQ Assay. This immuneACCESS table, as held by TCRdb, lists in-frame sequences with V and J called but not all clones. Of the missing ones, under half trace to an unresolved V gene in checked studies; the others have no known cause. For this sample there are about 83,000 clones; roughly nine tenths appear just once. In total, the top ten clones hold 8.4% of the sample.

Notes on this clone: Its antigen remains unidentified. One base away there is no much larger clone; base qualities are not given.

The rearrangement joined TRBV2 to TRBJ2-2; the D gene is perhaps TRBD1 or TRBD2, each of them matching over 5 bases. This TCR derives from an adult with an advanced solid tumor such as melanoma, head and neck, liver or kidney cancer. The source material was CD4+ or CD8+ T cells sorted from blood, sampled in a trial of the OX40 agonist ivuxolimab. The nucleotide sequence is given as TGTGCCAGCGGGGGCGGGGAGCTGTTTTTT. Translated, this gives CASGGGELFF.